Given below is one T cell receptor (beta chain) in context. The record originates from a study of blood T cells in healthy people across ages. The use of a sample-barcoded 5' primer and a J-beta primer mix characterized a second PCR of 7 to 11 cycles. TCRdb called the 5' RACE reads again in MiXCR, with one record for every CDR3 protein. There are around 970,000 distinct CDR3 sequences in the sample; 51% occur only once, and roughly 23% lies in the top ten. V gave up 5 bases and J gave up 6 bases, with 11 bases separating them. This CDR3 contains 12 residues. CDR1 and CDR2 (germline): SEHNR, FQNEAQ (reference sequence).

The V call is TRBV7-9, the J call TRBJ2-7; D remains ambiguous. This receptor was identified in a woman in her sixties in good health. The material sequenced was blood. The CDR3 DNA follows: TGTGCCAGCAGCCCTGAGAAGCTCGAGCAGTACTTC. This codes for CASSPEKLEQYF.